This TCR beta chain was profiled in a study of OX40 agonist ivuxolimab in advanced cancers. Study overall: Patients with hepatocellular carcinoma, melanoma, renal cell or head and neck cancer made up the dose-escalation patients. Prior therapy, whether anti-PD-1, anti-PD-L1 or anti-CTLA-4, was allowed, and 40% had some. Study observations and caveats: CD4+ and CD8+ blood T cells expanded clonally by week 6 at 0.1 to 3.0 mg/kg.

The table came from immunoSEQ multiplex PCR; TCRdb's copy has only in-frame clones and leaves some out. The sample records roughly 89,000 clones, 84% being singletons. Autoimmune disease history or systemic immunosuppression meant exclusion. The CDR3 length is 15 residues. CDR1 LNHDA and CDR2 SQIVND come from the germline V gene (reference sequence). V was cut by 2 bases and J by 3 bases, with 10 bases left in between. Points on this clone: The antigen remains undetermined.

V usage is TRBV19 and J usage is TRBJ1-4; D may be TRBD1 (5 bases). This sequence originates from an adult with an advanced solid tumor such as melanoma, head and neck, liver or kidney cancer. This sample comprised CD4+ or CD8+ T cells sorted from blood, obtained in a trial of the OX40 agonist ivuxolimab. The CDR3 bases are TGTGCCAGTAGTATAACGACAGACTCTAATGAAAAACTGTTTTTT. Translation: CASSITTDSNEKLFF.